The 20 T cell receptor beta chains given below trace back to one sample, sequenced in a study of vaccination effects on CD4 cells after COVID-19. Following 10 days of culture, CD4+ T cells were isolated. These receptors lack a known antigen. Libraries were prepared by immunoSEQ multiplex PCR; TCRdb keeps only in-frame clonotypes and omits some of them. The table lists 65,000 to 80,000 clones, around 77% of them singletons. This specimen consisted of CD4+ T cells from PBMCs cultured without peptide, obtained before COVID-19 vaccination. The receptors derive from a human donor who received a COVID-19 vaccine.

Comment on this clone: Other nucleotide sequences from this sample produce the same CDR3. In DNA form, the CDR3 reads TGTGCCAGCAGTTTCTCGGGTCAGCCCCAGCATTTT. It yields the protein CASSFSGQPQHF. The J gene is TRBJ1-5, the V gene TRBV12-3 or TRBV12-4; unclear D gene. The ends were cut back, 3 bases at V and 6 bases at J, with 6 bases in the middle. The CDR3 has 12 amino acids.

This clone was observed a few times. The chain employs TRBV12-3 or TRBV12-4 and TRBJ1-1; no clear D. The CDR3 extends over 13 amino acids. V lost 3 bases to trimming and J lost 10 bases, with 15 bases between them. This chain's CDR3 is CASSFLEGSGAFF. CDR3 DNA: TGTGCCAGCAGTTTCCTGGAAGGTTCTGGAGCTTTCTTT.

The rearrangement uses TRBV6-2 or TRBV6-3 and TRBJ2-3; perhaps TRBD2 as D (6 bases). The CDR3 consists of 14 residues. Germline values: CDR1 MNHEY, CDR2 SVGEGT. V was pared by 1 base and J by 9 bases, with 14 bases between. The chain's CDR3 is CASSYLEGSGTQYF. For the CDR3, the DNA is TGTGCCAGCAGTTACTTGGAGGGTTCGGGGACGCAGTATTTT.

The rearrangement uses TRBV5-1 and TRBJ2-3; D not resolved. Trimming pared 0 bases from V and 5 bases from J, leaving 16 bases between. The germline V gene encodes CDR1 SGHRS and CDR2 YFSETQ. The CDR3 extends over 16 amino acids. The CDR3, as DNA: TGCGCCAGCAGCTTGGGTCCCGGGCCGTGGGGAGATACGCAGTATTTT. Translated, it gives CASSLGPGPWGDTQYF.

The V call is TRBV7-3, the J call TRBJ2-5; 8 nucleotides line up with TRBD2. Unmatched junction bases numbered 7, after V lost 8 bases and J lost 5 bases. This CDR3 comprises 13 residues. Germline CDR1 and CDR2: SGHTA and FQGTGA. CDR3: CASGGGPGETQYF. The CDR3 bases are TGTGCCAGCGGCGGGGGGCCGGGTGAGACCCAGTACTTC.

J is TRBJ1-2 and V is TRBV9; 10 bases line up with TRBD1. In germline, CDR1 is SGDLS, CDR2 YYNGEE. J lost 2 bases, V lost 6 bases, and 7 bases had no gene match. The CDR3 length is 15 residues. The CDR3 reads CASNRDRGQNYGYTF. In DNA form, the CDR3 reads TGTGCCAGCAACCGAGACAGGGGGCAGAACTATGGCTACACCTTC.

The chain is built from TRBV24-1 and TRBJ2-2, with unresolved D. This CDR3 has 11 amino acids. V lost 5 bases to trimming and J lost 9 bases, with 6 bases between them. The germline CDR1 and CDR2 sequences are KGHDR and SFDVKD. The CDR3 nucleotides are TGTGCCACCAGTGCCGCCCGGGAGCTGTTTTTT. Translating it yields CATSAARELFF.

The gene calls are TRBV5-5 and TRBJ1-6; possible D gene TRBD1, 6 bases. V was trimmed by 0 bases and J by 0 bases, leaving 13 bases between them. The CDR3 runs to 18 residues. Germline values: CDR1 SGHKS, CDR2 YYEKEE (reference sequence). CDR3 sequence reads: CASSLAYGGPSYNSPLHF. The CDR3 bases are TGTGCCAGCAGCTTGGCCTATGGGGGGCCCTCCTATAATTCACCCCTCCACTTT. The full variable domain, rest sourced from reference TRBV5-5 and TRBJ1-6, is DAGVTQSPTHLIKTRGQQVTLRCSPISGHKSVSWYQQVLGQGPQFIFQYYEKEERGRGNFPDRFSARQFPNYSSELNVNALLLGDSALYLCASSLAYGGPSYNSPLHFGNGTRLTVT.

The chain joins TRBV7-2 to TRBJ2-1; D is ambiguous. This CDR3 spans 14 amino acids. The ends were cut back, 5 bases at V and 4 bases at J, with 12 bases in the middle. Germline V gene data show CDR1 as SGHTA and CDR2 as FQGNSA. The CDR3 reads CASSPPPTYNEQFF. Written as DNA, the CDR3 is TGTGCCAGCAGCCCGCCCCCGACGTACAATGAGCAGTTCTTC.

The chain employs TRBV6-4 and TRBJ1-6; D may be TRBD1 (5 bases). V dropped 2 bases and J dropped 11 bases, with 10 bases sitting between them. The germline V gene has CDR1 MRHNA and CDR2 SNTAGT. This CDR3 contains 13 residues. CDR3 nucleotides: TGTGCCAGCAGTGACAGGTCAGGGACACCCCTCCACTTT. It encodes CASSDRSGTPLHF.

The CDR3 DNA reads as TGCAGCGTTGAAAGAGGTAGCGGAGATACGCAGTATTTT. This gives the protein CSVERGSGDTQYF. This chain uses TRBV29-1 with TRBJ2-3, with D tentatively TRBD2 (6 bases). The V and J ends lost 2 bases and 5 bases respectively, with 11 bases between them. The CDR3 extends over 13 amino acids. CDR1 and CDR2 (germline): SQVTM, ANQGSEA.

The chain carries TRBV4-3 and TRBJ2-1; 9 bases are shared with TRBD1. The germline V gene encodes CDR1 LGHNA and CDR2 YSLEER. This CDR3 comprises 18 residues. Trimming removed 0 bases from V and 0 bases from J; junction bases left unmatched: 6. CDR3 bases: TGCGCCAGCAGCCAAGAATGGACAGGGGCGAGCTCCTACAATGAGCAGTTCTTC. It is translated as CASSQEWTGASSYNEQFF.

CDR3 residues: CASSQGQGAETQYF. DNA of the CDR3: TGTGCCAGCAGTCAAGGACAGGGGGCAGAGACCCAGTACTTC. The rearrangement links TRBV27 to TRBJ2-5; 11 bases are a match to TRBD1. Germline CDR1 reads MNHEY; CDR2 reads SMNVEV (reference sequence). This CDR3 is built from 14 residues. V was clipped by 5 bases and J by 4 bases; unmatched bases: 3.

This chain joins TRBV27 and TRBJ2-3; D remains unclear. The V end lost 2 bases, the J end lost 1 base, and 13 bases lay between the germline ends. From germline, CDR1 is MNHEY and CDR2 SMNVEV (reference sequence). This CDR3 is 16 amino acids long. Written as DNA, the CDR3 is TGTGCCAGCAGTTTACAGGTAGGGATTCGCACAGATACGCAGTATTTT. Amino acid sequence: CASSLQVGIRTDTQYF.

The chain employs TRBV6-6 and TRBJ2-5; D may be TRBD1 (5 bases). Germline V gene sequence: CDR1 MNHNY, CDR2 SVGAGI (reference sequence). The CDR3 covers 14 residues. Trimming removed 4 bases from V and 2 bases from J, with 11 bases in between. CDR3 residues: CASSFRQRQETQYF. As DNA, the CDR3 is TGTGCCAGCAGTTTCCGACAGCGTCAAGAGACCCAGTACTTC.

The chain combines TRBV24-1 with TRBJ2-2; 8 nucleotides line up with TRBD1. Trimming removed 3 bases from V and 5 bases from J; junction bases left unmatched: 7. The CDR3 extends over 16 amino acids. From germline, CDR1 is KGHDR and CDR2 SFDVKD. The CDR3 nucleotides are TGTGCCACCAGTGATCCTTCAGGGGGCGCAACCGGGGAGCTGTTTTTT. It translates to CATSDPSGGATGELFF.

The chain has TRBV5-6 and TRBJ2-2, with unresolved D. Trimming removed 0 bases at V and 2 bases at J, with 8 bases between. The CDR3 consists of 15 residues. CDR1 is SGHDT and CDR2 is YYEEEE in the germline V gene. For the CDR3, the DNA is TGTGCCAGCAGCTTGGGTCTAATAAACACCGGGGAGCTGTTTTTT. This encodes CASSLGLINTGELFF.

The chain recombines TRBV2 with TRBJ2-1; 10 bases align to TRBD1. This CDR3 spans 15 amino acids. Germline CDR1 reads SNHLY; CDR2 reads FYNNEI. The V segment lost 5 bases and the J segment 7 bases; nucleotides outside the gene matches: 8. As DNA, the CDR3 is TGTGCCAGCAGTCCGACAGGGGGCATTAATAATGAGCAGTTCTTC. It translates to CASSPTGGINNEQFF.

V and J are TRBV27 and TRBJ1-1; TRBD1 is a possible D gene (5 bases). The ends were cut back, 2 bases at V and 4 bases at J, with 17 bases in the middle. The CDR3 consists of 16 residues. Germline V gene sequence: CDR1 MNHEY, CDR2 SMNVEV (reference sequence). The CDR3 region has the DNA TGTGCCAGCAGTTTAGGAGGGGCGCGGGTCGGCACTGAAGCTTTCTTT. Protein: CASSLGGARVGTEAFF.

The gene calls are TRBV5-1 and TRBJ2-5, with D perhaps being TRBD1 or TRBD2 (5 bases each). The germline V and J ends were trimmed by 4 bases and 2 bases, with 9 bases remaining between them. Germline V lookup: CDR1 SGHRS, CDR2 YFSETQ. The CDR3 covers 13 residues. This chain's CDR3 is CASSREGQETQYF. The CDR3 DNA sequence: TGCGCCAGCAGCCGTGAGGGGCAAGAGACCCAGTACTTC.